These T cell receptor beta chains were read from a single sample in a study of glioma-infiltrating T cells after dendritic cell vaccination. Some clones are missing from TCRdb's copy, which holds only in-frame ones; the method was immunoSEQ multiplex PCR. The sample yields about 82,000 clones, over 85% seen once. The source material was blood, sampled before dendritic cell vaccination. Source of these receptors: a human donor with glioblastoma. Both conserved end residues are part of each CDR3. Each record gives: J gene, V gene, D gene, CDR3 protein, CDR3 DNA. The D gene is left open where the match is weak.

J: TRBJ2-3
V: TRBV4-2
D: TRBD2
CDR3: CASSQEVVAGGDTQYF
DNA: TGTGCCAGCAGCCAAGAGGTGGTAGCGGGAGGTGATACGCAGTATTTT

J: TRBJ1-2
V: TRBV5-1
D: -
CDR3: CASSLTPTTGHGYTF
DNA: TGCGCCAGCAGCTTGACGCCGACAACAGGGCATGGCTACACCTTC

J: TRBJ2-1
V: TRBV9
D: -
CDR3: CASSVVAASYNEQFF
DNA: TGTGCCAGCAGCGTAGTAGCGGCCTCCTACAATGAGCAGTTCTTC

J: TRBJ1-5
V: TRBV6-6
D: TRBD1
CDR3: CASSPDRAFQPQHF
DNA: TGTGCCAGCAGCCCGGACAGGGCGTTTCAGCCCCAGCATTTT

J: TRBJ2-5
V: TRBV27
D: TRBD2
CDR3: CASRKSGGLMETQYF
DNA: TGTGCCAGCAGGAAGAGCGGGGGGCTCATGGAGACCCAGTACTTC

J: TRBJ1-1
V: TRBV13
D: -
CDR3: CASSFERLDTEAFF
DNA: TGTGCCAGCAGCTTCGAGCGTCTCGACACTGAAGCTTTCTTT

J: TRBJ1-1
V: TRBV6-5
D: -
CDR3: CASSSRGLNTEAFF
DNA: TGTGCCAGCAGTTCCAGAGGGTTGAACACTGAAGCTTTCTTT

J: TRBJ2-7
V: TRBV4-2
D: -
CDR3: CASSQGGGHEQYF
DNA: TGTGCCAGCAGCCAAGGGGGGGGCCACGAGCAGTACTTC

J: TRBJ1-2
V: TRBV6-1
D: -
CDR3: CASSEVYQDISNYGYTF
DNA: TGTGCCAGCAGTGAAGTATATCAGGACATTAGTAACTATGGCTACACCTTC

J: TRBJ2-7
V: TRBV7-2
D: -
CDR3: CASSQWSGPYEQYF
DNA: TGTGCCAGCAGCCAATGGTCAGGGCCCTACGAGCAGTACTTC

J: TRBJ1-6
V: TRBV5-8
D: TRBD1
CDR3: CASSLVGQGHNSPLHF
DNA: TGTGCCAGCAGCTTAGTAGGACAGGGGCATAATTCACCCCTCCACTTT

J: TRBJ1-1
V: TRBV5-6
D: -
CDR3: CASSFQLITEAFF
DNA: TGTGCCAGCAGCTTCCAGTTAATCACTGAAGCTTTCTTT

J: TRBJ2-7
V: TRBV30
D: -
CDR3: CAWSSQGGEQYF
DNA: TGTGCCTGGAGTTCCCAGGGAGGCGAGCAGTACTTC

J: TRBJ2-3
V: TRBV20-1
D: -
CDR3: CSAFRDTQYF
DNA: TGCAGTGCCTTCAGAGATACGCAGTATTTT

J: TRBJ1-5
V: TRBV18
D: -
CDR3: CASSLSGSSNQPQHF
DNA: TGTGCCAGCTCACTGTCAGGGTCTAGCAATCAGCCCCAGCATTTT

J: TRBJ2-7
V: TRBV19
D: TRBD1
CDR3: CASSGQGEGRSYEQYF
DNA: TGTGCCAGTAGCGGACAGGGAGAGGGTCGGAGTTACGAGCAGTACTTC

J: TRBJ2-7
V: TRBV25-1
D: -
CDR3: CASRGPDYEQYF
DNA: TGTGCCAGCAGGGGGCCAGACTACGAGCAGTACTTC

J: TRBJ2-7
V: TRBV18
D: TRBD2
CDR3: CASSPPGRRSSYEQYF
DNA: TGTGCCAGCTCACCACCCGGGAGGAGGAGCTCCTACGAGCAGTACTTC

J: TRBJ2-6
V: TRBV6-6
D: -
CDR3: CASSRTGGSGANVLTF
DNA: TGTGCCAGCAGCCGGACGGGCGGGTCTGGGGCCAACGTCCTGACTTTC

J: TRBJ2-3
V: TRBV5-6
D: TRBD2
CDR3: CASSYPATSGGASTDTQYF
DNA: TGTGCCAGCAGCTATCCTGCTACTAGCGGGGGAGCTAGCACAGATACGCAGTATTTT

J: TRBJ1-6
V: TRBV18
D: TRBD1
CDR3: CASSLDREGSPLHF
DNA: TGTGCCAGCTCACTGGACAGGGAGGGTTCACCCCTCCACTTT

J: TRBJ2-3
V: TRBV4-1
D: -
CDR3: CASSQATGSSTDTQYF
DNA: TGCGCCAGCAGCCAAGCGACGGGATCTAGCACAGATACGCAGTATTTT

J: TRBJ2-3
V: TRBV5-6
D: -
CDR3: CASSLVQFGTDTQYF
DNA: TGTGCCAGCAGCTTGGTACAGTTTGGCACAGATACGCAGTATTTT

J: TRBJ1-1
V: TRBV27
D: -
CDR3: CATPGGLNTEAFF
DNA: TGTGCCACCCCTGGCGGTCTGAACACTGAAGCTTTCTTT

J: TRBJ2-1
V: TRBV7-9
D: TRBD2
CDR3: CASSLGVSGKQFF
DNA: TGTGCCAGCAGCTTAGGAGTTAGCGGGAAGCAGTTCTTC

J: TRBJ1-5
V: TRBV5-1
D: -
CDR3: CASSLGAGGNQPQHF
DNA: TGCGCCAGCAGCTTGGGGGCAGGGGGCAATCAGCCCCAGCATTTT

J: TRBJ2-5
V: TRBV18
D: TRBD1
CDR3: CASSPMDRGGETQYF
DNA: TGTGCCAGCTCACCAATGGACAGGGGAGGAGAGACCCAGTACTTC